The 2 T cell receptor beta chains below were found in one sample sequenced in a study of T cells in Graves' hyperthyroidism and ophthalmopathy. Amplified TCR beta CDR3 regions derived from RNA transcripts. First-round RT-PCR targeting the TCR CDR3 was performed with the HTBI primer set. TCRdb analysed the multiplex PCR reads with MiXCR anew, one entry per CDR3 protein. The table lists 550,000 to 600,000 distinct CDR3 sequences, 14% of them singletons, with 7% to 9% in the top ten. The specimen sequenced was blood. The receptors stem from a woman under 30 with Graves' ophthalmopathy.

This clonotype was counted ten times or more. This sequence joins TRBV30 and TRBJ1-2; 7 bases align to TRBD1. Germline-derived CDR1 and CDR2 are GTSNPN and SVGIG (reference sequence). The trim removed 3 bases at V and 3 bases at J, leaving 4 bases unmatched. This CDR3 spans 13 amino acids. CDR3 protein: CAWSLGTDYGYTF. DNA of the CDR3: TGTGCCTGGAGCTTAGGGACAGACTATGGCTACACCTTC. Full variable domain (outside the CDR3, taken from reference TRBV30 and TRBJ1-2): SQTIHQWPATLVQPVGSPLSLECTVEGTSNPNLYWYRQAAGRGLQLLFYSVGIGQISSEVPQNLSASRPQDRQFILSSKKLLLSDSGFYLCAWSLGTDYGYTFGSGTRLTVV.

Many counts were recorded for this clonotype. The gene calls are TRBV7-2 and TRBJ2-7; D is perhaps TRBD1 (5 bases). The CDR3 has 15 amino acids. V was shortened by 5 bases and J by 0 bases, with 14 bases between the two germline ends. Germline lookup yields CDR1 SGHTA and CDR2 FQGNSA. The CDR3 protein is CASSPPDRFSYEQYF. In nucleotides, the CDR3 is TGTGCCAGCAGCCCCCCAGACAGATTCTCCTACGAGCAGTACTTC.